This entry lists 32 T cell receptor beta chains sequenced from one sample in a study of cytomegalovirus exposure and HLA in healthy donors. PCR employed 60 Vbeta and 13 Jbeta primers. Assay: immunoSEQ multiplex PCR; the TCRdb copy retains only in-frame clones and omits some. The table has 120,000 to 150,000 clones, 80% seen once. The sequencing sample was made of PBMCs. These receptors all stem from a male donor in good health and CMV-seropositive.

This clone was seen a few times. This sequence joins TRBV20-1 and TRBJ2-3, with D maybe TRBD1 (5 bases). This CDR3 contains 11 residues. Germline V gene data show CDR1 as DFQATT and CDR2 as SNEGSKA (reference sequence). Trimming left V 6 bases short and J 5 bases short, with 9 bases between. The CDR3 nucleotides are TGCAGTGCGGACATCGGAGATACGCAGTATTTT. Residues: CSADIGDTQYF.

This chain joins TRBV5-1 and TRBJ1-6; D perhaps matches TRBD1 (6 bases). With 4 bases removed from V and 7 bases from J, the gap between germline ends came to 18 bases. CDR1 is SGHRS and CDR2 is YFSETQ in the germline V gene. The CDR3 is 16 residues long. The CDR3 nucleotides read TGCGCCAGCAGCCAGGACTCCTGGACAGAGAATTCACCCCTCCACTTT. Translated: CASSQDSWTENSPLHF. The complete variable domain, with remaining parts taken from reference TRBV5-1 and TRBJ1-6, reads KAGVTQTPRYLIKTRGQQVTLSCSPISGHRSVSWYQQTPGQGLQFLFEYFSETQRNKGNFPGRFSGRQFSNSRSEMNVSTLELGDSALYLCASSQDSWTENSPLHFGNGTRLTVT.

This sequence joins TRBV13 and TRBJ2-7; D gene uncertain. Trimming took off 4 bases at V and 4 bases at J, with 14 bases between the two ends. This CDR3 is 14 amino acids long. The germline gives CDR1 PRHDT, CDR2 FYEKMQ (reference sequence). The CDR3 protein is CASSSTKVGYEQYF. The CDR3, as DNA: TGTGCCAGCAGCTCTACCAAGGTCGGGTACGAGCAGTACTTC. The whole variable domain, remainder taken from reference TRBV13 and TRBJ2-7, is AAGVIQSPRHLIKEKRETATLKCYPIPRHDTVYWYQQGPGQDPQFLISFYEKMQSDKGSIPDRFSAQQFSDYHSELNMSSLELGDSALYFCASSSTKVGYEQYFGPGTRLTVT.

The chain's CDR3 is CASRTGVFDSPLHF. The CDR3, as DNA: TGCGCCAGCAGGACAGGGGTTTTTGATTCACCCCTCCACTTT. This rearrangement joins TRBV5-1 to TRBJ1-6; 8 bases line up with TRBD1. After removal of 5 bases from V and 8 bases from J, the junction contained 6 bases not matched to a gene. Germline V gives CDR1 SGHRS, CDR2 YFSETQ. There are 14 residues in the CDR3.

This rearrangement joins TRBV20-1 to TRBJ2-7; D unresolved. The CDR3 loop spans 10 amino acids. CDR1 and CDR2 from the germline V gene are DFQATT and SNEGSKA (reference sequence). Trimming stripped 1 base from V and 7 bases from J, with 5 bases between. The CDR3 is CSARAGEQYF. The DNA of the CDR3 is TGCAGTGCTAGAGCCGGGGAGCAGTACTTC.

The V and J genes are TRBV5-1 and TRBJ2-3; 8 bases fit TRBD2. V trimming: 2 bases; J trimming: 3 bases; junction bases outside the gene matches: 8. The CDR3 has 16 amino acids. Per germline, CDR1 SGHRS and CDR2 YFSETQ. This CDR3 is CASSFIGGAGTDTQYF. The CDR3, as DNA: TGCGCCAGCAGCTTTATCGGGGGGGCGGGGACAGATACGCAGTATTTT.

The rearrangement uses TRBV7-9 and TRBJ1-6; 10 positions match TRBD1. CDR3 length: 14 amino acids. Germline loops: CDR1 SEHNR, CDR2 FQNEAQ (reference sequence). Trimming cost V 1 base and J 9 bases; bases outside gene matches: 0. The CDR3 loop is CASSLGTGGSPLHF. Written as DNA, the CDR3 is TGTGCCAGCAGCTTAGGGACAGGGGGTTCACCCCTCCACTTT.

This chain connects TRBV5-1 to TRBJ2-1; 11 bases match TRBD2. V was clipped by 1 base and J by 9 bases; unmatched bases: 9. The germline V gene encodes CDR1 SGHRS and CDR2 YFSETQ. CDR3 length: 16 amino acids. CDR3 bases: TGCGCCAGCAGCTTGTCCCTAAGCACTAGCGGGGGTGAGCAGTTCTTC. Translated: CASSLSLSTSGGEQFF.

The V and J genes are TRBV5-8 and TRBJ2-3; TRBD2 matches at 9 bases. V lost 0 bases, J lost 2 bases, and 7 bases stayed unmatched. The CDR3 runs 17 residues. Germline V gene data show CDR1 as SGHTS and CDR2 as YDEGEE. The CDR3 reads CASSLVSSGDATDTQYF. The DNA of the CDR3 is TGTGCCAGCAGCTTGGTGTCTAGCGGGGACGCCACAGATACGCAGTATTTT.

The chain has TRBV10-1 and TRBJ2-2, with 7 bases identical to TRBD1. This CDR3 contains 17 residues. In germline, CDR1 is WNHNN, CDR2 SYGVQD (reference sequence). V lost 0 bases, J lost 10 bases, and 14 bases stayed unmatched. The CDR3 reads CASSESQTGFAPLELFF. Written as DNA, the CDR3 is TGCGCCAGCAGTGAGTCACAGACAGGGTTTGCACCCCTGGAGCTGTTTTTT.

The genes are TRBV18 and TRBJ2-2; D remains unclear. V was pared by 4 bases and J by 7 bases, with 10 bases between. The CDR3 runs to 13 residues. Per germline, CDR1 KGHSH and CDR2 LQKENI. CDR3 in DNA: TGTGCCAGCTCACGAGAGTTGATCGGGGAGCTGTTTTTT. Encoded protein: CASSRELIGELFF.

CDR3 DNA sequence: TGCAGCGTTGATCGGGGGGCCACAGATACGCAGTATTTT. It encodes CSVDRGATDTQYF. The chain links TRBV29-1 to TRBJ2-3; D possibly corresponds to TRBD2 (7 bases). Trimming shortened V by 3 bases and J by 2 bases, and 9 bases separated the two germline ends. This CDR3 has 13 amino acids. CDR1 and CDR2 from the germline V gene are SQVTM and ANQGSEA.

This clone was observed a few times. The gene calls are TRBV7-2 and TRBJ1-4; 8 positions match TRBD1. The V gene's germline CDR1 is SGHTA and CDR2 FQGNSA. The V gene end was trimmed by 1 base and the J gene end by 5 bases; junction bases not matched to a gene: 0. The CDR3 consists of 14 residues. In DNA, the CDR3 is TGTGCCAGCAGCTTAGGACAGGGGAATGAAAAACTGTTTTTT. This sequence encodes CASSLGQGNEKLFF.

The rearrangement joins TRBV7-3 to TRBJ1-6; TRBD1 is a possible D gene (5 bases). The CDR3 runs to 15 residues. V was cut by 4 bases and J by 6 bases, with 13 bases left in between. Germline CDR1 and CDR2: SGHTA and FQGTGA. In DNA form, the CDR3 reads TGTGCCAGCAGCTCAGTCGGGGGGAGTAATTCACCCCTCCACTTT. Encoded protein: CASSSVGGSNSPLHF.

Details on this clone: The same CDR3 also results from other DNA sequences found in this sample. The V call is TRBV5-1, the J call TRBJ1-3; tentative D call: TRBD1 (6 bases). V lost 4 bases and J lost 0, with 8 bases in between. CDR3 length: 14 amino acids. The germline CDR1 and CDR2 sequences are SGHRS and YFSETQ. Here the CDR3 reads CASSQTGSGNTIYF. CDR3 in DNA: TGCGCCAGCAGCCAGACAGGCTCTGGAAACACCATATATTTT.

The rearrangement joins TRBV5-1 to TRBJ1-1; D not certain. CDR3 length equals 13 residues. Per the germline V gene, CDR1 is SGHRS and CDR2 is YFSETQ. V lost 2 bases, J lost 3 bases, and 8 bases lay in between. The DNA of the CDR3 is TGCGCCAGCAGCTTCAAAACGGACACTGAAGCTTTCTTT. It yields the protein CASSFKTDTEAFF.

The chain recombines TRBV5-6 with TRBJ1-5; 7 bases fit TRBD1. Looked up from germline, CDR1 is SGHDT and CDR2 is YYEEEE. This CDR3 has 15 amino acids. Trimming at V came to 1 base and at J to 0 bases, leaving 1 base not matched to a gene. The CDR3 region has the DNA TGTGCCAGCAGCTTGCGGGACAGTAGCAATCAGCCCCAGCATTTT. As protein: CASSLRDSSNQPQHF.

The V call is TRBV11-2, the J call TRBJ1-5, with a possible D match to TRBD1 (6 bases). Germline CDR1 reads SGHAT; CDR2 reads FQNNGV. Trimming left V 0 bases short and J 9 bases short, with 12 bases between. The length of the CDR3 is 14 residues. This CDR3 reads CASSLDRGRAPQHF. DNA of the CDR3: TGTGCCAGCAGCTTAGATAGGGGGAGAGCGCCCCAGCATTTT.

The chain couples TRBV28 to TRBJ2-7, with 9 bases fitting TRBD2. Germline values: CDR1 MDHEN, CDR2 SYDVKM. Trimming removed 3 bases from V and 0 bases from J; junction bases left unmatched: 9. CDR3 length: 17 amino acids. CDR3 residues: CASSFPRASGASYEQYF. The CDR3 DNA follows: TGTGCCAGCAGTTTCCCGAGGGCTAGCGGGGCCTCCTACGAGCAGTACTTC. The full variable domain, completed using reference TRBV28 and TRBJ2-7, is DVKVTQSSRYLVKRTGEKVFLECVQDMDHENMFWYRQDPGLGLRLIYFSYDVKMKEKGDIPEGYSVSREKKERFSLILESASTNQTSMYLCASSFPRASGASYEQYFGPGTRLTVT.

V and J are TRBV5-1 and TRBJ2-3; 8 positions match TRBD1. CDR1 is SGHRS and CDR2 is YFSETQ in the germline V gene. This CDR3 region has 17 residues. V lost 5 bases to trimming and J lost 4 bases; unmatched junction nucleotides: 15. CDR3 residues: CASSGVLDLDRADTQYF. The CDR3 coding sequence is TGCGCCAGCAGTGGAGTCCTAGACTTGGACAGGGCAGATACGCAGTATTTT. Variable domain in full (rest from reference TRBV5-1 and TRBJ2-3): KAGVTQTPRYLIKTRGQQVTLSCSPISGHRSVSWYQQTPGQGLQFLFEYFSETQRNKGNFPGRFSGRQFSNSRSEMNVSTLELGDSALYLCASSGVLDLDRADTQYFGPGTRLTVL.

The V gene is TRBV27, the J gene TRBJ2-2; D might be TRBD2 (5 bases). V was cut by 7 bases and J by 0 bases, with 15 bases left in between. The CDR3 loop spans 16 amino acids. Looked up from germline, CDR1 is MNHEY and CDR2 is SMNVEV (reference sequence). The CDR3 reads CASNQLALANTGELFF. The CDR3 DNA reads TGTGCCAGCAACCAGTTAGCGCTCGCGAACACCGGGGAGCTGTTTTTT.

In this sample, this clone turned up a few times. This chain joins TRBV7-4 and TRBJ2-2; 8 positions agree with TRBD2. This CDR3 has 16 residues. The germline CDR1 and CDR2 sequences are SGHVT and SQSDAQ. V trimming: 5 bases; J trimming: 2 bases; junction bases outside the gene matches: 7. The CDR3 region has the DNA TGTGCCAGCAGCCCCAGGTTAGCGGGAAACACCGGGGAGCTGTTTTTT. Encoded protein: CASSPRLAGNTGELFF.

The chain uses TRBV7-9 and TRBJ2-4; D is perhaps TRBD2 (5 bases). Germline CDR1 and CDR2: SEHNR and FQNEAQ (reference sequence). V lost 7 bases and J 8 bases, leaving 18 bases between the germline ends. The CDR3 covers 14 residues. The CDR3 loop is CASTFNAGDDIQYF. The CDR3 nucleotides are TGTGCCAGCACCTTCAATGCGGGTGATGACATTCAGTACTTC.

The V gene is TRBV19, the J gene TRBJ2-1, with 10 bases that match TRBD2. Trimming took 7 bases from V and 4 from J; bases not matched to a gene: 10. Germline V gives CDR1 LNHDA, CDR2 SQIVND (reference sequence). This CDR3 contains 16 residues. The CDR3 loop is CASNDYGLAAYNEQFF. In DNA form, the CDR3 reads TGTGCCAGTAACGATTACGGACTAGCGGCATACAATGAGCAGTTCTTC.

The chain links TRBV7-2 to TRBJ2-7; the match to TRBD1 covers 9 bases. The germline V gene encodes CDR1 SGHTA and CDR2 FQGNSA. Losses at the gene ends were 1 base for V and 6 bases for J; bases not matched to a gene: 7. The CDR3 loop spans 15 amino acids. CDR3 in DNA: TGTGCCAGCAGCTTAGTCCGGGACAGGGTAATCGAGCAGTACTTC. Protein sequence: CASSLVRDRVIEQYF.

The chain's CDR3 is CASSSTIRLAGSYNEQFF. In DNA form, the CDR3 reads TGTGCCAGCAGCTCAACGATTAGACTAGCGGGCTCCTACAATGAGCAGTTCTTC. The chain recombines TRBV7-6 with TRBJ2-1; 10 nucleotides align to TRBD2. The CDR3 contains 18 residues. Germline values: CDR1 SGHVS, CDR2 FNYEAQ. Germline trimming cut 4 bases from V and 0 bases from J; bases unmatched to any gene: 9.

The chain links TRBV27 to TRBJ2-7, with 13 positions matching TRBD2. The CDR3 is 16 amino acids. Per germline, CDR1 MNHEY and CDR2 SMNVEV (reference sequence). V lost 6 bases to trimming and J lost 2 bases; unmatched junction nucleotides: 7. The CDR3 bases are TGTGCCAGCAGAGTTCGAGGGACTAGCGGGACCTACGAGCAGTACTTC. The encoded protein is CASRVRGTSGTYEQYF.

The CDR3 spells CASSEDRGVHEQYF. The CDR3 DNA follows: TGTGCCAGCTCAGAGGACAGGGGAGTCCACGAGCAGTACTTC. The rearrangement uses TRBV18 and TRBJ2-7, with TRBD1 matching over 9 bases. The germline gives CDR1 KGHSH, CDR2 LQKENI. V was pared by 5 bases and J by 5 bases, with 7 bases of the junction left unmatched. CDR3 length: 14 amino acids.

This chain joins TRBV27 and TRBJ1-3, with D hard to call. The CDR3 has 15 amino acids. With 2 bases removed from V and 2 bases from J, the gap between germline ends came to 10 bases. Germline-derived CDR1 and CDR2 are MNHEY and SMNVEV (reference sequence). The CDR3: CASSLVGATGNTIYF. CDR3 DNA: TGTGCCAGCAGTTTAGTCGGAGCCACTGGAAACACCATATATTTT.

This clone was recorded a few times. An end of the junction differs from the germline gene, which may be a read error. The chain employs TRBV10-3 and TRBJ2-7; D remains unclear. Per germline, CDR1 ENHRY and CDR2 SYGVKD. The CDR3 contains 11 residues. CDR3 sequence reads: CASSAGGEQYF. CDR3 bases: TGTGCCAGCAGTGCCGGCGGCGAGCAGTACTTC.

CDR3 in DNA: TGTGCCAGCTCCCGTCTGGCGGGACTAACAGATACGCAGTATTTT. Encoded protein: CASSRLAGLTDTQYF. This rearrangement joins TRBV18 to TRBJ2-3; 7 bases match TRBD2. The trim removed 6 bases at V and 3 bases at J, leaving 9 bases unmatched. CDR1 KGHSH and CDR2 LQKENI come from the germline V gene. The CDR3 is 15 amino acids.

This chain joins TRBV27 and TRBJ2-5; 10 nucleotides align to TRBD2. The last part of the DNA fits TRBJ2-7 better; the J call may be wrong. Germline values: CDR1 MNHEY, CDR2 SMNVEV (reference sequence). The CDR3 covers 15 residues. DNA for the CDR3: TGTGCCAGCAGCCCTACCGGGACTAGCGAGTACGAGCAGTACTTC. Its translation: CASSPTGTSEYEQYF.